The T cell receptor (beta chain) described here comes from a study of blood T cell repertoires in COVID-19. Study background: Nucleic acid was either cDNA or gDNA, and it came from T cells, B-cell-depleted T cells, or PBMCs.

CDR1 is LNHDA, CDR2 SQIVND, per germline (reference sequence). This CDR3 spans 15 amino acids. Between the trimmed V and J ends, which lost 10 bases and 4 bases, there was a span of 22 bases. TCRdb keeps only in-frame clones here, not all; method: immunoSEQ multiplex PCR. The top ten clones hold 0.53% of a sample with 170,000 or so clones, more than 85% of them seen once. The sequence derives from a man aged 45-60 years with acute or convalescent COVID-19. Input material: peripheral blood. V usage is TRBV19 and J usage is TRBJ1-2, with D tentatively TRBD1 (6 bases). CDR3 residues: CATTPGEARGYGYTF. The CDR3 bases are TGTGCCACAACCCCTGGGGAAGCCAGGGGCTATGGCTACACCTTC.